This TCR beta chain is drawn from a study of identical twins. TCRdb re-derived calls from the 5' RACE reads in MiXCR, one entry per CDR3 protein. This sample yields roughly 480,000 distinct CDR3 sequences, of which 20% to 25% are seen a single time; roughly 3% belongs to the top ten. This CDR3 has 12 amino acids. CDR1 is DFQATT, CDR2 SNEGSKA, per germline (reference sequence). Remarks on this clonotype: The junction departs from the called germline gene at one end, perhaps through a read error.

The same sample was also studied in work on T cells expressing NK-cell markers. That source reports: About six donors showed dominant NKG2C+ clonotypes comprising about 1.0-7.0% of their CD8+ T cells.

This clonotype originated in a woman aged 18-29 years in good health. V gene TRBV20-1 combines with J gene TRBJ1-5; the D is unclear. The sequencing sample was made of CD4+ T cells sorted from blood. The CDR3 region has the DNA TGCAGTGCTCGAGATTTTGGGCAGCCCCAGCATTTT. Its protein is CSARDFGQPQHF.